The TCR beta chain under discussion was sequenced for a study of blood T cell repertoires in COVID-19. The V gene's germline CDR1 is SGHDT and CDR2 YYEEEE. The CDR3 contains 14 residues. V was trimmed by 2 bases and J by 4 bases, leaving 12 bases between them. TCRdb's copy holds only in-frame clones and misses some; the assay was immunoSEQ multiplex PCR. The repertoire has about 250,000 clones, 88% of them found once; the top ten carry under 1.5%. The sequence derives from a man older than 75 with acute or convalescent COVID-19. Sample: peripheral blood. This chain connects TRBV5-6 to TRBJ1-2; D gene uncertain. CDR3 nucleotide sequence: TGTGCCAGCAGCTTTCGGGAGCCGGGCTATGGCTACACCTTC. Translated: CASSFREPGYGYTF.